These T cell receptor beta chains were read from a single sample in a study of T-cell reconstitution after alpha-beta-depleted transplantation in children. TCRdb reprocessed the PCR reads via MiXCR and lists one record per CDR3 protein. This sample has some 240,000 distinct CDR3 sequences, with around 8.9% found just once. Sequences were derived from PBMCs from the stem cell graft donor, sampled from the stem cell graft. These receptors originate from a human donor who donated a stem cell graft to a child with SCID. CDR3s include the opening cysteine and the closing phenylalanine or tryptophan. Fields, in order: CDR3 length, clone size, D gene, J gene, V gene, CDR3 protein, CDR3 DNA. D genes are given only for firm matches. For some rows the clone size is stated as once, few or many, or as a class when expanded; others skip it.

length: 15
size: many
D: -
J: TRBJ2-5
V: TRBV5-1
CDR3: CASSENPGIQETQYF
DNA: TGCGCCAGCAGCGAAAACCCAGGGATTCAAGAGACCCAGTACTTC

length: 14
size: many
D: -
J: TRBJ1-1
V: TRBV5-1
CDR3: CASSLRTVNTEAFF
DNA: TGCGCCAGCAGCTTGCGGACGGTGAACACTGAAGCTTTCTTT

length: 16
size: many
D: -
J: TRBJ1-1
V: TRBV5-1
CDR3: CASSLGPAGSNTEAFF
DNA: TGCGCCAGCAGCTTGGGACCGGCAGGGTCGAACACTGAAGCTTTCTTT

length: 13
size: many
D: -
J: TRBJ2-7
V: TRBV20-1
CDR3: CSARGSSPYEQYF
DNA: TGCAGTGCCCGGGGCTCTTCGCCCTACGAGCAGTACTTC

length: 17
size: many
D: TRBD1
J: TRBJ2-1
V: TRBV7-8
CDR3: CASSFTVGQGAYNEQFF
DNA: TGTGCCAGCAGCTTCACCGTGGGACAGGGGGCCTACAATGAGCAGTTCTTC

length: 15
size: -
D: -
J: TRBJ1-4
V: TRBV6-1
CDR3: CASGDLTATNEKLFF
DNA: TGTGCCAGCGGGGACCTGACGGCAACTAATGAAAAACTGTTTTTT

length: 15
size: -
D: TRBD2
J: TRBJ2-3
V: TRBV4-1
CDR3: CASSLESGGRNTQYF
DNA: TGCGCCAGCAGCCTGGAAAGCGGGGGGAGGAATACGCAGTATTTT

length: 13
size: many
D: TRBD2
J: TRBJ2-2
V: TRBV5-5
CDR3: CASSGEGTGELFF
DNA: TGTGCCAGCAGCGGGGAGGGGACCGGGGAGCTGTTTTTT

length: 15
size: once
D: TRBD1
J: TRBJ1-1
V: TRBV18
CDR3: CASSRRTGGRTEAFF
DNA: TGTGCCAGCTCGCGACGGACAGGGGGACGCACTGAAGCTTTCTTT

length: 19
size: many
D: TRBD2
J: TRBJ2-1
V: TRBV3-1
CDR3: CASSPLSPLLAGGYNEQFF
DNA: TGTGCCAGCAGCCCCCTTTCCCCCCTACTAGCGGGGGGCTACAATGAGCAGTTCTTC

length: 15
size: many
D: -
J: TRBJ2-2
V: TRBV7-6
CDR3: CASSSGARGTGELFF
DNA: TGTGCCAGCAGCTCAGGGGCACGCGGCACCGGGGAGCTGTTTTTT

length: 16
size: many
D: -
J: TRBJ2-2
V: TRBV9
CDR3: CASSVDSGGDGGELFF
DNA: TGTGCCAGCAGCGTAGATTCCGGGGGTGATGGCGGGGAGCTGTTTTTT

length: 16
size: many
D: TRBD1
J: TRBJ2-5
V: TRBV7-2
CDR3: CASSYEPGQGEETQYF
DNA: TGTGCCAGCAGCTACGAACCGGGACAGGGAGAAGAGACCCAGTACTTC

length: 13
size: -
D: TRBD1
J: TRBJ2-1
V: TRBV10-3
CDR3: CAITTGQRNEQFF
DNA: TGTGCCATCACCACGGGACAGAGGAATGAGCAGTTCTTC

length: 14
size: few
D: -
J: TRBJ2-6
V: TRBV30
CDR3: CAWSRPSGANVLTF
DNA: TGTGCCTGGAGTCGGCCCTCTGGGGCCAACGTCCTGACTTTC

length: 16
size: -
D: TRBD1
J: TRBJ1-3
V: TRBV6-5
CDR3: CASSISTGNPGNTIYF
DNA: TGTGCCAGCAGTATCTCGACAGGGAATCCGGGAAACACCATATATTTT

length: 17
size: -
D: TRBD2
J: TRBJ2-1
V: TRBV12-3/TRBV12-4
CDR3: CASTPNGGGGSYNEQFF
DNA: TGTGCCAGCACCCCTAATGGTGGGGGGGGCTCCTACAATGAGCAGTTCTTC

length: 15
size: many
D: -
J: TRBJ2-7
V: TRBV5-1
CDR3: CASSLAPTDTYEQYF
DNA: TGCGCCAGCAGCTTGGCCCCAACAGACACGTACGAGCAGTACTTC

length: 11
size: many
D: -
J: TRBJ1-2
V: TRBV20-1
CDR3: CSAREGGGYTF
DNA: TGCAGTGCTAGAGAGGGCGGAGGCTACACCTTC

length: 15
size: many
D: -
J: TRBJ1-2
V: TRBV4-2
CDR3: CASSQEAGFGVGYTF
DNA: TGTGCCAGCAGCCAGGAAGCGGGTTTCGGGGTCGGCTACACCTTC

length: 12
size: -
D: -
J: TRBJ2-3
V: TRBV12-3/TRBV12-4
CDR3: CASASLGDTQYF
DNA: TGTGCCAGCGCTTCCTTGGGAGATACGCAGTATTTT

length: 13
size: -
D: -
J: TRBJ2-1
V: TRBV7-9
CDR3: CAIGQVGENEQFF
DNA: TGTGCCATCGGCCAGGTGGGGGAGAATGAGCAGTTCTTC

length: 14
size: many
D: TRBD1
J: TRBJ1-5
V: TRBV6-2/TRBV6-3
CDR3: CASSLRDRSQPQHF
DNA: TGTGCCAGCAGCCTCCGGGACAGGAGTCAGCCCCAGCATTTT

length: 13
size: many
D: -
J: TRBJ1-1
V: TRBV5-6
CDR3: CASSLVPLTEAFF
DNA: TGTGCCAGCAGCTTGGTCCCGCTTACTGAAGCTTTCTTT

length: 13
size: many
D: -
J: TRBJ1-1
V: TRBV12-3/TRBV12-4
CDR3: CASTLQGYTEAFF
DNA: TGTGCCAGCACCCTACAGGGTTACACTGAAGCTTTCTTT

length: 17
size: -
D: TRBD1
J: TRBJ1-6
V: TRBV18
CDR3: CASSSTGLMSYNSPLHF
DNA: TGTGCCAGCTCATCGACAGGGTTAATGTCCTATAATTCACCCCTCCACTTT

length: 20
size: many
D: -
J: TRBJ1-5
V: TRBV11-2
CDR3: CASSEGFRDTRGYSNQPQHF
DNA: TGTGCCAGCAGCGAAGGCTTTAGGGACACGAGGGGGTATAGCAATCAGCCCCAGCATTTT

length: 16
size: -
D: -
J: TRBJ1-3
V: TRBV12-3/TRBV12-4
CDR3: CASSLRGGNSGNTIYF
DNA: TGTGCCAGCAGTTTACGGGGGGGGAACTCTGGAAACACCATATATTTT

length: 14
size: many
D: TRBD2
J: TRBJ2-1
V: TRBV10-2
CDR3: CASSKAGRINEQFF
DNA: TGCGCCAGCAGTAAAGCGGGGCGAATCAATGAGCAGTTCTTC

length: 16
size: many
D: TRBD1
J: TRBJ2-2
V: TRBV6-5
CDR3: CASSSSTYRGYGELFF
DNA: TGTGCCAGCAGTTCCTCGACGTACAGGGGCTACGGGGAGCTGTTTTTT

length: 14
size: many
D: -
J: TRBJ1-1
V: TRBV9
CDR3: CASSVGPANTEAFF
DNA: TGTGCCAGCAGCGTTGGGCCAGCGAACACTGAAGCTTTCTTT

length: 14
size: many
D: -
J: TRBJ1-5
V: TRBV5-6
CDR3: CASSGRSSYQPQHF
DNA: TGTGCCAGCAGCGGGCGATCGAGTTACCAGCCCCAGCATTTT

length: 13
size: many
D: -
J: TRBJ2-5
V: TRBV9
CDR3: CASSVGPQETQYF
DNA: TGTGCCAGCAGCGTCGGACCCCAAGAGACCCAGTACTTC

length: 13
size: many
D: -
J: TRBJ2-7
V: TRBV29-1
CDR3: CSVETVGTYEQYF
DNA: TGCAGCGTTGAAACGGTAGGGACCTACGAGCAGTACTTC